The sample holds a few counts of the clone carrying this TCR beta chain. Antigen: not known. V lost 1 base, J lost 12 bases, and 7 bases stayed unmatched. The CDR3 length is 16 residues. Germline CDR1 is ENHRY and CDR2 is SYGVKD. These data originate in a study of OX40 agonist ivuxolimab in advanced cancers. About the study: The study enrolled dose-escalation patients with hepatocellular carcinoma, melanoma, renal cell or head and neck cancer.

Findings of the study overall: Doses of 0.1 to 3.0 mg/kg were accompanied by clonal expansion of CD4+ and CD8+ blood T cells by week 6.

A history of autoimmune disease or systemic immunosuppression excluded patients. The table came from immunoSEQ multiplex PCR; TCRdb's copy has only in-frame clones and leaves some out. The sample carries some 45,000 clones, more than 75% recorded once. This material consisted of CD4+ or CD8+ T cells sorted from blood, taken in a trial of the OX40 agonist ivuxolimab. This TCR derives from an adult with an advanced solid tumor such as melanoma, head and neck, liver or kidney cancer. The V call is TRBV10-3, the J call TRBJ1-6; 12 nucleotides align to TRBD1. CDR3 protein: CAISELGTGGPRPLHF. The CDR3 DNA follows: TGTGCCATCAGTGAGTTGGGGACAGGGGGCCCGAGACCCCTCCACTTT.